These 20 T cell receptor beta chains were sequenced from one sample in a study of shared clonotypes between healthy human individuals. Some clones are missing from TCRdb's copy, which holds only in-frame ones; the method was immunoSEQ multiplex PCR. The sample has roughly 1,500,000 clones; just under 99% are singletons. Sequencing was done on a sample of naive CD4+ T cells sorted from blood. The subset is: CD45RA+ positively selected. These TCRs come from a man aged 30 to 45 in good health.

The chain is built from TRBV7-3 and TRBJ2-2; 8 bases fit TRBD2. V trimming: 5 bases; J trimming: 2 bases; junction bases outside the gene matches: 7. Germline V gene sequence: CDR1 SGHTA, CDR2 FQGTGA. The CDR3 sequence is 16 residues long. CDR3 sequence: CASSPRVAGNTGELFF. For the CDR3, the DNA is TGTGCCAGCAGCCCTCGGGTAGCGGGAAACACCGGGGAGCTGTTTTTT.

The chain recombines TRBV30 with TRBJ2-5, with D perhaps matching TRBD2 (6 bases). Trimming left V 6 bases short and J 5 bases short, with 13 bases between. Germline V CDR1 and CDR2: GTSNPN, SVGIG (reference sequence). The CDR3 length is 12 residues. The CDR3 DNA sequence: TGTGCCTGCGTTTCGGGAGTTGAGACCCAGTACTTC. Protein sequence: CACVSGVETQYF.

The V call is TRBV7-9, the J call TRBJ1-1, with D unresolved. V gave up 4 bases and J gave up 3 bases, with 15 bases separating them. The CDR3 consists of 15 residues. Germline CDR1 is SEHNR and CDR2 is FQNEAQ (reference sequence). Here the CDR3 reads CASSSAVLGYTEAFF. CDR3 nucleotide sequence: TGTGCCAGCAGCTCTGCGGTCCTAGGATACACTGAAGCTTTCTTT.

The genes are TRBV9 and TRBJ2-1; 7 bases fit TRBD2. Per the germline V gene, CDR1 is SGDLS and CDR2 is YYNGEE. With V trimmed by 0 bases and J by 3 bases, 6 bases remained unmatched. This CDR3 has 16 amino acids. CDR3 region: CASSVEVGLNYNEQFF. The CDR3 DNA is TGTGCCAGCAGCGTAGAAGTGGGACTAAACTACAATGAGCAGTTCTTC.

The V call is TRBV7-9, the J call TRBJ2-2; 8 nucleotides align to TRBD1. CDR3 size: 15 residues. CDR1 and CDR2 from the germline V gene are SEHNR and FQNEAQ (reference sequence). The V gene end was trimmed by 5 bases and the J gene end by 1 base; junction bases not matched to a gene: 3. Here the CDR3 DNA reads TGTGCCAGCAGCCGACAGGGGATGAACACCGGGGAGCTGTTTTTT. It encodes CASSRQGMNTGELFF.

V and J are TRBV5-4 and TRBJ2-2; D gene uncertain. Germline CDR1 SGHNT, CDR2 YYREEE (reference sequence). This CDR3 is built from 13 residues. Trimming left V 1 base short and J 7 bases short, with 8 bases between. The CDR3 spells CASSLLAGGELFF. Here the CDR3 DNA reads TGTGCCAGCAGCTTGCTGGCAGGCGGGGAGCTGTTTTTT.

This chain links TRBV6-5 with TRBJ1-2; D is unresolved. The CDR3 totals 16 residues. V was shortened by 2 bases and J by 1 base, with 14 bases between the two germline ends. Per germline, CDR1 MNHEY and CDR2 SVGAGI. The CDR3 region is CASSYGGRANNYGYTF. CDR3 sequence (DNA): TGTGCCAGCAGTTACGGCGGGAGAGCAAATAACTATGGCTACACCTTC.

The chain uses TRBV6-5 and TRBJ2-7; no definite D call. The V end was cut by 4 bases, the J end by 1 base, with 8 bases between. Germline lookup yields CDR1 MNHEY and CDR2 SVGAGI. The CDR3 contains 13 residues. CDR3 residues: CASSLSGSYEQYF. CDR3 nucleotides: TGTGCCAGCAGTTTGTCAGGTTCCTACGAGCAGTACTTC.

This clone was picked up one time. The CDR3 region has the DNA TGTGCCAGCAGGTGGGGACAGGGGATTCGTGAAGCTTTCTTT. Translated: CASRWGQGIREAFF. The rearrangement uses TRBV2 and TRBJ1-1, with 10 bases aligning to TRBD1. From germline, CDR1 is SNHLY and CDR2 FYNNEI. The V and J ends lost 6 bases and 7 bases, in that order; junction bases with no gene match: 8. There are 14 residues in the CDR3.

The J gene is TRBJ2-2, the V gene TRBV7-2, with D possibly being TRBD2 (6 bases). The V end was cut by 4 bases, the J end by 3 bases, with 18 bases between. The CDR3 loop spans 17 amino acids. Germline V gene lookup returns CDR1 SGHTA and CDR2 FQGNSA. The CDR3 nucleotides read TGTGCCAGCAGCTCACTGCCCGCGGGACTGTACACCGGGGAGCTGTTTTTT. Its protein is CASSSLPAGLYTGELFF. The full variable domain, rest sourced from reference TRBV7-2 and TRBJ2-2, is GAGVSQSPSNKVTEKGKDVELRCDPISGHTALYWYRQSLGQGLEFLIYFQGNSAPDKSGLPSDRFSAERTGGSVSTLTIQRTQQEDSAVYLCASSSLPAGLYTGELFFGEGSRLTVL.

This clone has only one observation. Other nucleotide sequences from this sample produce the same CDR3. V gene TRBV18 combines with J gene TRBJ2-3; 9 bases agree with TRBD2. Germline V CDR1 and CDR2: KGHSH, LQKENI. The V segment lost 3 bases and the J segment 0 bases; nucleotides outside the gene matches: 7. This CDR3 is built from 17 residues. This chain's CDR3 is CASSPRASGASTDTQYF. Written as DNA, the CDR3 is TGTGCCAGCTCACCTCGGGCTAGCGGGGCTAGCACAGATACGCAGTATTTT.

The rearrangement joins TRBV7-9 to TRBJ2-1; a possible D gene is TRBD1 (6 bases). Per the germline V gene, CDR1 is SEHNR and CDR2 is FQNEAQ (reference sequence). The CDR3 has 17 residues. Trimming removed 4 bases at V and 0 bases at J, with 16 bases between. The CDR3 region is CASSSRGHKHSYNEQFF. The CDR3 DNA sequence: TGTGCCAGCAGCTCCAGGGGCCATAAACACTCCTACAATGAGCAGTTCTTC.

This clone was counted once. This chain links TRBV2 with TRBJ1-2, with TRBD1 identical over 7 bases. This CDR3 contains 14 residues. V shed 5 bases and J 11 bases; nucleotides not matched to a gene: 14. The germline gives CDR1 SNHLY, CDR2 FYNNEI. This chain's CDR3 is CASSPRDSGSSYTF. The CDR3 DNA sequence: TGTGCCAGCAGTCCTCGGGACAGCGGATCGAGTTACACCTTC.

This CDR3 reads CASSEVPSGLYEQYF. In DNA form, the CDR3 reads TGTGCCAGCAGTGAAGTGCCTAGCGGGTTGTACGAGCAGTACTTC. V and J are TRBV2 and TRBJ2-7; 8 positions agree with TRBD2. V lost 1 base and J lost 4; bases outside the gene matches: 6. Germline values: CDR1 SNHLY, CDR2 FYNNEI. The length of the CDR3 is 15 residues.

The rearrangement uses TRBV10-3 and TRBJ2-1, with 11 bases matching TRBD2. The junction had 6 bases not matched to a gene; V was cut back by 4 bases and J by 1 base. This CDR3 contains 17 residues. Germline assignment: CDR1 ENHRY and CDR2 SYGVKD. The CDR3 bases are TGTGCCATCAGTGTTCCTCTAGCGGGAGGTTCCTACAATGAGCAGTTCTTC. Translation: CAISVPLAGGSYNEQFF.

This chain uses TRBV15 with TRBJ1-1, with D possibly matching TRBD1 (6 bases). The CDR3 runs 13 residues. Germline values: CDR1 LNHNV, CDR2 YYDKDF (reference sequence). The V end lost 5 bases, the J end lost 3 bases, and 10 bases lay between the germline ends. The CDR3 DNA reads TGTGCCACCAGCGCAAAGGGGGACACTGAAGCTTTCTTT. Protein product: CATSAKGDTEAFF.

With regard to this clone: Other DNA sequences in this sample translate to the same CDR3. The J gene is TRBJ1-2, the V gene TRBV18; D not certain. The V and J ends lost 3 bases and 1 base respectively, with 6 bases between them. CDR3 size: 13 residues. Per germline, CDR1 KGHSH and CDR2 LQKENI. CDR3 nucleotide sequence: TGTGCCAGCTCACCGGACGGTAACTATGGCTACACCTTC. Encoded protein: CASSPDGNYGYTF. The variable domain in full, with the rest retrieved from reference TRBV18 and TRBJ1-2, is NAGVMQNPRHLVRRRGQEARLRCSPMKGHSHVYWYRQLPEEGLKFMVYLQKENIIDESGMPKERFSAEFPKEGPSILRIQQVVRGDSAAYFCASSPDGNYGYTFGSGTRLTVV.

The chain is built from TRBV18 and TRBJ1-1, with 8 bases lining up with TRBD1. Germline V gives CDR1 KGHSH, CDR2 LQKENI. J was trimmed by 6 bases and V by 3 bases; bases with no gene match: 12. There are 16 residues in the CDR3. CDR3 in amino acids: CASSPTAGGGGAEAFF. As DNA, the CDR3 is TGTGCCAGCTCACCGACTGCAGGGGGCGGGGGGGCTGAAGCTTTCTTT.

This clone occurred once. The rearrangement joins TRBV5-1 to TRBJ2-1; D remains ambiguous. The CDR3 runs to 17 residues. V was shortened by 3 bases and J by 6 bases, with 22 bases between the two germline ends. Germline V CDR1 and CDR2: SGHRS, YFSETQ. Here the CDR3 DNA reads TGCGCCAGCAGCTCCACCCGACAAACAGCGACCAGCAATGAGCAGTTCTTC. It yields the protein CASSSTRQTATSNEQFF.

CDR3 nucleotides: TGTGCCAGCCACTACTTAGCGGCGAGCTCCTACGAGCAGTACTTC. This sequence encodes CASHYLAASSYEQYF. This chain connects TRBV2 to TRBJ2-7; tentative D call: TRBD2 (6 bases). Looked up from germline, CDR1 is SNHLY and CDR2 is FYNNEI. CDR3 length equals 15 residues. Trimming removed 8 bases at V and 0 bases at J, with 17 bases between.